This TCR beta chain was retrieved from a study of CD8 T cells in Susac syndrome. Overall study results and limits: The study recognized that its TCR sequencing and HLA analysis covered a relatively small number of individuals.

When the RNA was reverse transcribed, random hexamers were used with an input of about 0.45 to 1 ug. Each CDR3 protein is one row after TCRdb ran MiXCR on the immunoSEQ multiplex PCR reads. The repertoire holds 200,000 or so distinct CDR3 sequences, with 90% to 95% as singletons. This clonotype was counted a single time. The antigen is unknown. The CDR3 contains 14 residues. Germline V gene sequence: CDR1 SGDLS, CDR2 YYNGEE. Trimming took 0 bases from V and 7 from J, leaving 11 bases between them. CD8+ and CD4+ T cells taken from blood had their TCR beta sequenced. The multiple sclerosis controls, all treatment-naive patients, had relapsing-remitting disease that was stable or active. TEMRA cells were enriched by FACS, and CD4+ and CD8+ T cells were negatively isolated.

The V gene is TRBV9, the J gene TRBJ1-5; no firm D call. The sequence derives from a human donor with multiple sclerosis. Sequencing was performed on CD4+ T cells from PBMCs. The CDR3 reads CASSVGSGIQPQHF. Here the CDR3 DNA reads TGTGCCAGCAGCGTAGGGAGCGGGATACAGCCCCAGCATTTT.